This passage covers 22 T cell receptor beta chains from one sample sequenced in a study of shared clonotypes between healthy human individuals. Profiled with immunoSEQ multiplex PCR; TCRdb holds only in-frame clones, not every one. Of roughly 2.5 million clones listed, 90% to 95% are singletons. The sequenced material came from naive CD4+ T cells sorted from blood. Sample subset: CD45RA+ positively selected. The receptor source for this set is a young man in good health.

V usage is TRBV7-2 and J usage is TRBJ1-2; 8 positions match TRBD1. The CDR3 sequence is 14 residues long. Trimming at V came to 5 bases and at J to 5 bases, leaving 7 bases not matched to a gene. CDR1 is SGHTA, CDR2 FQGNSA, per germline. CDR3 region: CASSPETGGYGYTF. The CDR3 coding sequence is TGTGCCAGCAGCCCAGAAACAGGGGGATATGGCTACACCTTC.

The chain carries TRBV30 and TRBJ1-6; 9 bases fit TRBD1. CDR3 size: 16 residues. The V and J ends lost 2 bases and 6 bases, in that order; junction bases with no gene match: 8. Germline lookup yields CDR1 GTSNPN and CDR2 SVGIG (reference sequence). CDR3 loop: CAWSFLGQGFNSPLHF. CDR3 DNA sequence: TGTGCCTGGAGTTTTCTAGGACAGGGGTTTAATTCACCCCTCCACTTT.

Notes on this clone: The same CDR3 is also encoded by other DNA sequences in this sample. The J gene is TRBJ2-7, the V gene TRBV7-2; the match to TRBD1 covers 10 bases. V was clipped by 4 bases and J by 1 base; unmatched bases: 1. CDR1 and CDR2 (germline): SGHTA, FQGNSA. The length of the CDR3 is 14 residues. The CDR3 bases are TGTGCCAGCAGCTGGGACAGGGGATCCTACGAGCAGTACTTC. It translates to CASSWDRGSYEQYF.

This clone has only one observation. V usage is TRBV19 and J usage is TRBJ1-2, with D uncertain. Trimming left V 5 bases short and J 8 bases short, with 24 bases between. Germline assignment: CDR1 LNHDA and CDR2 SQIVND (reference sequence). CDR3 length: 16 amino acids. CDR3 sequence reads: CASSQDAGSPHKGYTF. CDR3 nucleotide sequence: TGTGCCAGTAGTCAGGACGCAGGTAGTCCCCACAAGGGCTACACCTTC.

CDR3 sequence (DNA): TGCGCCAGCAGCCAAGATCCTTGGCGGGAGGGAGGTAGTGAGCAGTTCTTC. It encodes CASSQDPWREGGSEQFF. The rearrangement joins TRBV4-3 to TRBJ2-1; 9 bases fit TRBD2. The CDR3 contains 17 residues. V lost 0 bases and J lost 9; bases outside the gene matches: 12. Germline V lookup: CDR1 LGHNA, CDR2 YSLEER.

This clone was detected only once. In DNA, the CDR3 is TGTGCCATCAGTGAGCTGGCAGGGACGGACAATGAGCAGTTCTTC. Translating it yields CAISELAGTDNEQFF. The chain links TRBV10-3 to TRBJ2-1; D might be TRBD1 or TRBD2, each matching 5 bases. V was pared by 2 bases and J by 5 bases, with 13 bases between. The V gene's germline CDR1 is ENHRY and CDR2 SYGVKD. The CDR3 spans 15 residues.

The chain is built from TRBV19 and TRBJ2-7; maybe TRBD1 (5 bases). There are 12 residues in the CDR3. V was cut by 10 bases and J by 2 bases, with 12 bases left in between. Germline V CDR1 and CDR2: LNHDA, SQIVND (reference sequence). CDR3: CAIDSAPYEQYF. The CDR3 nucleotides read TGTGCCATAGACAGCGCGCCCTACGAGCAGTACTTC.

The chain links TRBV5-1 to TRBJ2-7; 10 nucleotides line up with TRBD2. This CDR3 spans 15 amino acids. CDR1 and CDR2 (germline): SGHRS, YFSETQ. Trimming took 0 bases from V and 4 from J; bases not matched to a gene: 4. The CDR3 bases are TGCGCCAGCAGCTTGGACGGACTAGCGGCGTACGAGCAGTACTTC. Amino acid sequence: CASSLDGLAAYEQYF.

As to this clone: Other nucleotide sequences from this sample produce the same CDR3. The chain is built from TRBV7-9 and TRBJ2-1; 11 bases agree with TRBD2. Looked up from germline, CDR1 is SEHNR and CDR2 is FQNEAQ (reference sequence). The trim removed 3 bases at V and 4 bases at J, leaving 2 bases unmatched. The CDR3 consists of 15 residues. This CDR3 is CASSLTSGAYNEQFF. Written as DNA, the CDR3 is TGTGCCAGCAGCTTGACTAGCGGGGCGTACAATGAGCAGTTCTTC. Based on the CDR3 plus reference TRBV7-9 and TRBJ2-1, the full variable domain is DTGVSQNPRHKITKRGQNVTFRCDPISEHNRLYWYRQTLGQGPEFLTYFQNEAQLEKSRLLSDRFSAERPKGSFSTLEIQRTEQGDSAMYLCASSLTSGAYNEQFFGPGTRLTVL.

The gene calls are TRBV15 and TRBJ2-2; TRBD1 might be the D (5 bases). CDR1 is LNHNV and CDR2 is YYDKDF in the germline V gene (reference sequence). This CDR3 spans 15 amino acids. V was clipped by 4 bases and J by 1 base, with 10 bases between them. The CDR3 region is CATSKQTVNTGELFF. CDR3 sequence (DNA): TGTGCCACCAGCAAACAGACAGTGAACACCGGGGAGCTGTTTTTT.

This clone was observed a single time. The chain carries TRBV30 and TRBJ2-4, with 11 bases fitting TRBD2. Trimming at V came to 5 bases and at J to 0 bases, leaving 6 bases not matched to a gene. In germline, CDR1 is GTSNPN, CDR2 SVGIG (reference sequence). This CDR3 contains 16 residues. The CDR3 nucleotides read TGTGCCTGGTCCCGACTAGCGGGACTAGCCAAAAACATTCAGTACTTC. This translates into CAWSRLAGLAKNIQYF.

The gene calls are TRBV28 and TRBJ1-1; D remains ambiguous. V was shortened by 5 bases and J by 9 bases, with 10 bases between the two germline ends. CDR1 is MDHEN and CDR2 is SYDVKM in the germline V gene. There are 11 residues in the CDR3. CDR3: CASSPRSQAFF. The CDR3 DNA sequence: TGTGCCAGCAGTCCGCGGAGTCAAGCTTTCTTT.

The chain combines TRBV20-1 with TRBJ2-7; unclear D gene. Looked up from germline, CDR1 is DFQATT and CDR2 is SNEGSKA (reference sequence). This CDR3 spans 11 amino acids. Trimming stripped 5 bases from V and 9 bases from J, with 14 bases between. The CDR3 region has the DNA TGCAGTGCTCCCGACACGGGCGGGCAGTACTTC. Its protein product is CSAPDTGGQYF.

V usage is TRBV5-1 and J usage is TRBJ2-5; D remains ambiguous. Germline assignment: CDR1 SGHRS and CDR2 YFSETQ. CDR3 length: 15 residues. The V end was cut by 6 bases, the J end by 0 bases, with 15 bases between. The DNA of the CDR3 is TGCGCCAGCACCAACTGGGTATCAAACCAAGAGACCCAGTACTTC. Protein sequence: CASTNWVSNQETQYF.

The V and J genes are TRBV5-1 and TRBJ2-3, with 8 bases lining up with TRBD2. Germline V gene lookup returns CDR1 SGHRS and CDR2 YFSETQ. V dropped 0 bases and J dropped 4; count of bases not matched to a gene: 4. The CDR3 has 15 amino acids. In DNA, the CDR3 is TGCGCCAGCAGCTTGGAAGCGGGGGTGTCAGATACGCAGTATTTT. It specifies CASSLEAGVSDTQYF.

This chain connects TRBV11-2 to TRBJ2-7; D not certain. Germline V lookup: CDR1 SGHAT, CDR2 FQNNGV. This CDR3 is 11 amino acids long. V lost 1 base, J lost 7 bases, and 5 bases lay in between. The CDR3 bases are TGTGCCAGCAGCTTAGGGATGGAGCAGTACTTC. Translating it yields CASSLGMEQYF. Complete variable domain (other parts from reference TRBV11-2 and TRBJ2-7): EAGVAQSPRYKIIEKRQSVAFWCNPISGHATLYWYQQILGQGPKLLIQFQNNGVVDDSQLPKDRFSAERLKGVDSTLKIQPAKLEDSAVYLCASSLGMEQYFGPGTRLTVT.

The chain couples TRBV2 to TRBJ2-7; D is unclear. The length of the CDR3 is 15 residues. CDR1 is SNHLY, CDR2 FYNNEI, per germline. V lost 2 bases and J lost 6, with 17 bases in between. CDR3 sequence: CASSETSNISAEQYF. The CDR3 DNA reads as TGTGCCAGCAGTGAAACTTCCAATATCTCAGCCGAGCAGTACTTC.

This chain connects TRBV6-5 to TRBJ2-1; the match to TRBD2 covers 8 bases. The V segment lost 0 bases and the J segment 7 bases; nucleotides outside the gene matches: 5. The germline V gene encodes CDR1 MNHEY and CDR2 SVGAGI. The CDR3 runs to 15 residues. DNA for the CDR3: TGTGCCAGCAGTTACTCGAAGGGACTAGAAAATGAGCAGTTCTTC. Amino acids: CASSYSKGLENEQFF.

The V call is TRBV11-2, the J call TRBJ2-2; TRBD2 aligns across 8 bases. Trimming took 5 bases from V and 6 from J; bases not matched to a gene: 11. Germline V lookup: CDR1 SGHAT, CDR2 FQNNGV. This CDR3 region has 16 residues. CDR3 bases: TGTGCCAGCAGCCCTCCAACGTCCGGGAGGGCCGGGGAGCTGTTTTTT. Its translation is CASSPPTSGRAGELFF. Combining the CDR3 with reference TRBV11-2 and TRBJ2-2 gives the whole variable domain EAGVAQSPRYKIIEKRQSVAFWCNPISGHATLYWYQQILGQGPKLLIQFQNNGVVDDSQLPKDRFSAERLKGVDSTLKIQPAKLEDSAVYLCASSPPTSGRAGELFFGEGSRLTVL.

Worth noting for this clone: The same CDR3 is also encoded by other DNA sequences in this sample. The CDR3 reads CASSLGDRGGYTF. The CDR3 DNA follows: TGCGCCAGCAGCTTGGGGGACAGGGGCGGCTACACCTTC. This rearrangement joins TRBV5-1 to TRBJ1-2; 10 nucleotides agree with TRBD1. This CDR3 spans 13 amino acids. The V segment lost 0 bases and the J segment 8 bases; nucleotides outside the gene matches: 1. Germline V gene sequence: CDR1 SGHRS, CDR2 YFSETQ.

Worth noting for this clone: Other DNA sequences in this sample translate to the same CDR3. The rearrangement joins TRBV30 to TRBJ1-5, with TRBD1 identical over 8 bases. V dropped 4 bases and J dropped 3; count of bases not matched to a gene: 2. CDR3 length: 13 residues. In germline, CDR1 is GTSNPN, CDR2 SVGIG (reference sequence). The CDR3 spells CAWTGQVNQPQHF. DNA of the CDR3: TGTGCCTGGACGGGACAGGTCAATCAGCCCCAGCATTTT.

The chain carries TRBV29-1 and TRBJ2-7; TRBD2 is a possible D gene (5 bases). Germline V gene data show CDR1 as SQVTM and CDR2 as ANQGSEA. The V gene lost 7 bases and the J gene lost 4 bases, with 11 bases spanning the gap. The CDR3 has 11 residues. CDR3 region: CSGGSVYEQYF. For the CDR3, the DNA is TGCAGCGGAGGGTCCGTTTACGAGCAGTACTTC.